This T cell receptor (beta chain) came from a study of cytomegalovirus exposure and HLA in healthy donors (dated by TCRdb to the late 2010s). Broadly, across the study: In an earlier analysis of under 750 of the donors, less than 350 Gb of sequence data and some 120 million unique TCR beta sequences from some 170 million T cells were reported. All discovery cohort repertoires had been generated on a single sequencing platform. The later analysis used no new phenotypic data to find candidate immune exposures, relying instead on TCR beta sequences and their occurrence across donors. An earlier analysis of roughly 580 of the donors used high-throughput TCR beta sequencing to judge whether each TCR beta V gene segment behaved as functional or pseudogenic. About five DR-DQ haplotypes were treated as single units for association and clustering because of strong linkage in the cohort. Using immunosequencing, the study profiled T cell repertoires from roughly 650 subjects and related those repertoires to cytomegalovirus serostatus. The number of typed donors differed by locus: roughly 620-640 for A, B, C, DRB1 and DQB1; about 520 for DQA1; 606 for DPA1; and 450 to 480 for DPB1. A later genetic analysis used genome-wide SNP genotypes for about three fifths of the roughly 700 donors, treating that subset as a discovery cohort. Across approximately 400 genotyped donors of the cohort, an average of roughly 230,000 unique TCR beta nucleotide sequences per donor were sequenced, and roughly a sixth of those sequences were non-productive. To predict cytomegalovirus infection status, the study combined high-throughput TCR immunosequencing, statistical association of individual TCRs with disease status, and machine learning. HLA typing included class I and class II loci at four-digit resolution. A later analysis re-examined previously published TCR beta repertoires from 500 to 700 donors and added high-resolution HLA genotyping to investigate patterns of TCR occurrence. An early release that covered some 630 HLA-typed donors contained about 300 gigabases of sequencing data and 70 million to 100 million unique TCR sequences. The study aimed to test whether signatures of past pathogen exposure could be identified by cataloging public T cell receptors. Besides the first cohort of more than 650 subjects, a separate validation cohort made up of over a hundred different subjects was used. Alongside the repertoire data, information on donor age, sex, ethnicity and CMV serostatus was compiled. Of the approximately 400 genotyped donors, 65% to 90% fell in the genetic ancestry cluster associated with self-reported Caucasian donors. The full study reports these points: The authors suggested that the approach could potentially be generalized to other disease states and immunological phenotypes. Broadly in line with IMGT annotations, most TCR beta V segments showed up in productive rearrangements about 87% or about 30% of the time in an earlier analysis of several hundred of the donors. Most TCR sequences were seen in very few donors, while some public TCRs were found in many individuals. In a later genetic analysis, fewer N-insertions in productive TCRs were reported among donors in an Asian-associated ancestry cluster than the approximately 710-donor mean. Seventeen rarely observed V segments, including chromosome 9 orphons, were excluded from the earlier analysis of about 610 of the donors because counts were too low. Three of the identified cytomegalovirus-associated TCR beta chains were confirmed in vitro to be specific for cytomegalovirus antigens. In a later analysis, HLA-associated TCR beta chains showed more clonal expansion and lower generation probabilities than non-associated chains that were equally common. A cluster of highly shared sequence variants was judged likely to be a technical artifact of the sequencing pipeline. The classifier was reported to diagnose cytomegalovirus status with high specificity and sensitivity in both the original and validation cohorts. Several of the top co-occurrence clusters appeared to be linked to parvovirus B19, influenza, CMV and Epstein-Barr virus, according to a later analysis. Strong co-occurrence of HLA alleles, especially DR and DQ, made assigning TCR associations to individual alleles difficult. Because HLA typing was missing for some donors at each locus, association tests included only the typed subset. Correlated functional status among segregating V segments might reflect linkage disequilibrium, but an unknown experimental factor could not be ruled out. A later analysis found that TCR association rates varied across HLA loci, with DRB1 alleles showing the most associated TCRs and HLA-C alleles the fewest. V-gene and J-gene trimming of TCR beta chains was associated with a missense DCLRE1C variant in a later genetic analysis, and the association was replicated in an independent cohort. Some IMGT-functional V segments, including TRBV6-2 and TRBV6-3, could not be distinguished by the 87-base-pair reads and were therefore excluded. The presence/absence analyses assumed that sequencing depth was roughly uniform across donors, and that assumption may not be true. Only TCR beta chains were sequenced in this cohort, and the absence of alpha or paired-chain data limited detectable features. A later analysis associated 15,000 to 20,000 TCR beta sequences with specific HLA alleles at a false discovery rate of 0.05. A later analysis found that most CMV-associated TCR beta chains appeared HLA-restricted, with HLA associations seemingly driven largely by CMV exposure. Immune exposure information for the cohort was limited to CMV serostatus. In the study, roughly 160 TCR beta chains were listed as associated with cytomegalovirus. A further reported finding was that TCR beta sequences accurately predicted the HLA-A and HLA-B alleles for most subjects in the first cohort.

The CDR3 numbers 13 residues from cysteine through phenylalanine. The kept DNA is CDR3 alone, 39 bases in frame from the first base. CDR1 and CDR2 are drawn from the germline V gene: SGHTA, FQGTGA. V and J are truncated by 1 base and 6 bases respectively, leaving an intervening sequence of 8 bases. A note on this clone: The antigen this receptor binds is unknown. Base qualities are not recorded, but no much larger clone differs from it by a single base.

In total, 500 to 700 healthy bone marrow donors made up the cohort. Cohort members were all nominally healthy when sampled, although unrecorded immune exposures were likely present. The donor was CMV seropositive and was included in the group of 300 or so seropositive cohort members. A peripheral blood sample was provided by each donor, and peripheral blood mononuclear cells were used for TCR beta sequencing. The Qiagen DNeasy Blood Extraction Kit was used to extract genomic DNA from the blood cell samples. Library method: the immunoSEQ multiplex PCR assay. A mixture of 60 forward primers for TCR Vbeta segments and 13 reverse primers for TCR Jbeta segments was used in the multiplex PCR. A multiplex PCR assay on genomic DNA amplified the CDR3 region of rearranged TCR beta genes. The Illumina HiSeq System was used to sequence the amplified TCR beta libraries as 87-base-pair reads. Per the source publication's procedure: A later analysis tallied some 79 million unique TCR beta chains across the 610 or so repertoires, and about 10 million of those chains were shared by two or more donors. A nearest-neighbor algorithm error-corrected the raw reads and collapsed the reads into unique sequences, merging closely related sequences to remove PCR and sequencing errors. To assign V, D and J gene segments, CDR3 sequences were aligned to IMGT reference sequences. For a sequence to be retained, at least a six-nucleotide match to both a V gene segment and a J gene segment was required. A rearrangement was called productive if the CDR3 had no stop codons and remained in frame with V and J, and every other rearrangement was called non-productive. Following IMGT convention, CDR3 was defined as the stretch from the second conserved V-encoded cysteine to the conserved J-encoded phenylalanine. The earlier analysis of some 540 of the donors excluded any sequence lacking an unambiguous match to a single V gene segment. In an earlier analysis of several hundred of the donors, V segments were called functional above 56.7% productive rearrangements and were called segregating when the between-donor standard deviation exceeded 5%. A statistical classification framework was built for diagnosing cytomegalovirus status from the catalog of TCR beta chain sequences. In a later analysis, TCR nucleotide sequences were compared against IMGT/GENE-DB human TR gene sequences so that V and J genes could be assigned. The TCRdist pipeline was used in a later analysis to assign CDR3 sequences and most-parsimonious VDJ recombination scenarios. In a later analysis, every TCR beta chain was defined by the combination of its CDR3 amino acid sequence and its V-gene family, and reads without a unique V-gene family were dropped. A later analysis removed 550 to 650 highly shared, low-generation-probability nucleotide sequences to deal with suspected cross-contamination and a sequencing artifact. In a later analysis, a clonal expansion index was calculated for each public chain from normalized within-repertoire ranks of inferred template counts. Generation probabilities in a later analysis came from a VDJ recombination model fitted to out-of-frame rearrangements, and those results were checked against IGoR. In a later analysis, hypergeometric tests were used to score TCR-TCR, TCR-HLA and TCR-CMV co-occurrence, with a repertoire-size bias correction applied to TCR pairs. In a later analysis, false discovery rates were estimated by permuting HLA or CMV assignments 20 times. In a later analysis, co-occurring TCRs were grouped using DBSCAN, and TCRdist sequence similarity was added for clustering within HLA-allele-positive subsets. Repertoires with fewer than 30,000 or more than 120,000 public chains were left out of co-occurrence clustering, as were about 5 repertoires with anomalous nucleotide sharing. The immuneACCESS repertoire file appears here via TCRdb, limited to in-frame rearrangements. These files lack a portion of the clones; in checked studies, under half of the deficit traces to unresolved V genes, and the cause of the others is not known. The V and J calls and clone size were taken over from that table, and D and trimming were inferred from the DNA. The sample table holds 150,000 to 200,000 clones, of which 70% to 90% were seen once. Around 2.6% of the sample lies in the top ten.

The receptor was isolated from a man in his thirties or forties in good health and CMV-seropositive. The rearranged segments are TRBV7-3 and TRBJ2-3; the D gene lacks a confident call. Sequencing used PBMCs. The CDR3 reads CASSLNSADTQYF. The DNA reads as follows: TGTGCCAGCAGCTTAAACAGTGCTGATACGCAGTATTTT. Where the CDR3 stops, the reference TRBV7-3 and TRBJ2-3 genes take over; the full variable domain is GAGVSQTPSNKVTEKGKYVELRCDPISGHTALYWYRQSLGQGPEFLIYFQGTGAADDSGLPNDRFFAVRPEGSVSTLKIQRTERGDSAVYLCASSLNSADTQYFGPGTRLTVL.